These 11 T cell receptor beta chains share one sample of origin, sequenced in a study of T cell responses to AZD1222 COVID-19 vaccine. Profiling relied on immunoSEQ multiplex PCR, and the TCRdb table lists in-frame clones only, not all of them. This sample has about 150,000 clones, with 90% found just once. Sequences were derived from peripheral blood, sampled on day 0 of AZD1222 vaccination. Receptor source: an adult in good health.

The chain recombines TRBV2 with TRBJ1-2, with TRBD1 matching 10 bases. Germline CDR1 reads SNHLY; CDR2 reads FYNNEI. The CDR3 sequence is 19 residues long. With V trimmed by 8 bases and J by 3 bases, 21 bases remained unmatched. The CDR3 loop is CASGAGRRDRGTGDYGYTF. DNA of the CDR3: TGTGCCAGCGGGGCGGGCAGGCGGGACAGGGGCACAGGGGACTATGGCTACACCTTC.

This chain joins TRBV4-2 and TRBJ2-2; D gene ambiguous. The CDR3 is 15 amino acids. The germline V and J ends were trimmed by 2 bases and 6 bases, with 13 bases remaining between them. In germline, CDR1 is LGHNA, CDR2 YNFKEQ. The CDR3 nucleotides are TGTGCCAGCAGCCAAAATGACGCGCCCGCCGGGGAGCTGTTTTTT. It translates to CASSQNDAPAGELFF.

This sequence joins TRBV12-3 or TRBV12-4 and TRBJ2-1; no firm D call. The V end was cut by 6 bases, the J end by 8 bases, with 8 bases between. CDR3 length equals 11 residues. CDR3: CASSPSYEQFF. DNA of the CDR3: TGTGCCAGCAGCCCTTCGTATGAGCAGTTCTTC.

J is TRBJ2-5 and V is TRBV7-9, with D uncertain. This CDR3 is built from 12 residues. The germline gives CDR1 SEHNR, CDR2 FQNEAQ (reference sequence). Trimming left V 2 bases short and J 7 bases short, with 8 bases between. In nucleotides, the CDR3 is TGTGCCAGCAGCTTAAACGCAAGGACCCAGTACTTC. Encoded protein: CASSLNARTQYF.

The V and J genes are TRBV5-5 and TRBJ1-3; no firm D call. The CDR3 has 16 residues. Looked up from germline, CDR1 is SGHKS and CDR2 is YYEKEE (reference sequence). V lost 0 bases and J 0 bases, leaving 10 bases between the germline ends. CDR3: CASSLAALDSGNTIYF. CDR3 DNA: TGTGCCAGCAGCTTGGCGGCGCTTGACTCTGGAAACACCATATATTTT.

This clone was seen a handful of times. The chain carries TRBV18 and TRBJ2-7; 8 bases match TRBD2. J was trimmed by 0 bases and V by 6 bases; bases with no gene match: 7. CDR1 KGHSH and CDR2 LQKENI come from the germline V gene. The CDR3 spans 15 residues. CDR3 sequence (DNA): TGTGCCAGCTCCCGGGGGGGTGAGAGCTCCTACGAGCAGTACTTC. Protein product: CASSRGGESSYEQYF.

This chain uses TRBV7-3 with TRBJ2-1; 12 bases fit TRBD2. Per germline, CDR1 SGHTA and CDR2 FQGTGA. V shed 5 bases, J shed 7 bases, and the junction held 18 bases outside the gene matches. The CDR3 runs to 19 residues. CDR3 in DNA: TGTGCCAGCAGCCCCCGCCCGTCTAGCGGGGGGGCCTTTTGGAATGAGCAGTTCTTC. Its translation is CASSPRPSSGGAFWNEQFF.

This rearrangement joins TRBV18 to TRBJ1-1; the match to TRBD1 covers 7 bases. The CDR3 runs to 17 residues. The V gene's germline CDR1 is KGHSH and CDR2 LQKENI. V lost 2 bases and J lost 3; bases outside the gene matches: 12. The CDR3 loop is CASSPTNRGLGDTEAFF. CDR3 nucleotide sequence: TGTGCCAGCTCACCAACGAATAGGGGGCTTGGTGACACTGAAGCTTTCTTT.

The V gene is TRBV30, the J gene TRBJ2-7; tentative D call: TRBD2 (5 bases). Germline lookup yields CDR1 GTSNPN and CDR2 SVGIG (reference sequence). V was pared by 0 bases and J by 4 bases, with 19 bases between. The CDR3 is 16 amino acids. The chain's CDR3 is CAWSVPEGLLEYEQYF. CDR3 DNA sequence: TGTGCCTGGAGTGTACCCGAGGGCCTACTCGAGTACGAGCAGTACTTC.

The chain uses TRBV9 and TRBJ1-5, with D hard to call. CDR1 and CDR2 (germline): SGDLS, YYNGEE. The length of the CDR3 is 15 residues. V was cut by 3 bases and J by 5 bases, with 15 bases left in between. The CDR3 region is CASSALGSADQPQHF. In DNA, the CDR3 is TGTGCCAGCAGCGCCCTTGGTTCAGCCGATCAGCCCCAGCATTTT.

The chain uses TRBV7-9 and TRBJ2-4; possibly TRBD2 for D (6 bases). Germline CDR1 SEHNR, CDR2 FQNEAQ (reference sequence). Trimming removed 0 bases from V and 10 bases from J, with 10 bases in between. This CDR3 comprises 13 residues. CDR3 DNA sequence: TGTGCCAGCAGCTTAGCGGCGCGGGATATTCAGTACTTC. This gives the protein CASSLAARDIQYF.